This T cell receptor (beta chain) was captured in a study of monozygotic twins with inflammatory bowel disease. CDR1 is MNHEY and CDR2 is SMNVEV in the germline V gene (reference sequence). This CDR3 has 14 amino acids. Points from the study as a whole: Variability may have been added to patient repertoires by differing immunosuppressive treatments.

Regarding this clonotype: Its target is not known.

Per TCR library, about 3,300 ng of total RNA was used. TCRdb reprocessed the 5' RACE reads and keeps a single row for each CDR3 protein, giving no DNA. The table gives approximately 200,000 distinct CDR3 sequences; the top ten clones make up 7.5% to 8% of it. This clonotype originated in a human donor with ulcerative colitis or Crohn's disease, or a healthy co-twin of an affected twin (not recorded which). Sequencing was done on a sample of blood. The chain links TRBV27 to TRBJ2-5; no DNA is available, so the TRBD2 call from TCRdb remains unchecked. Here the CDR3 reads CASSPGLQRETQYF.